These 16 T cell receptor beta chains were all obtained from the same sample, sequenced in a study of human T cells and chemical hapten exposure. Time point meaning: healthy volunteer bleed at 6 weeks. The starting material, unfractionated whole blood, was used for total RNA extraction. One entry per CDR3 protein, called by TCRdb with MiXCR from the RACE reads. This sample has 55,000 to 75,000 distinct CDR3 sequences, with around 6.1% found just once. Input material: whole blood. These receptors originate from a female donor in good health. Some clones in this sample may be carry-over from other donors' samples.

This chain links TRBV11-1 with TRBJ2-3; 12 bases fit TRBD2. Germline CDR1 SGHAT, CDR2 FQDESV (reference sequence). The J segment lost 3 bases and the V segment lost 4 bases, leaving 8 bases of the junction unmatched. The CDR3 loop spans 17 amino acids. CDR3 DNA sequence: TGTGCCAGCAGCTCCTCTGGACTAGCGGGACGTACAGATACGCAGTATTTT. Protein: CASSSSGLAGRTDTQYF. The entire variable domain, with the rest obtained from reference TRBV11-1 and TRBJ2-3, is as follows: EAEVAQSPRYKITEKSQAVAFWCDPISGHATLYWYRQILGQGPELLVQFQDESVVDDSQLPKDRFSAERLKGVDSTLKIQPAELGDSAMYLCASSSSGLAGRTDTQYFGPGTRLTVL.

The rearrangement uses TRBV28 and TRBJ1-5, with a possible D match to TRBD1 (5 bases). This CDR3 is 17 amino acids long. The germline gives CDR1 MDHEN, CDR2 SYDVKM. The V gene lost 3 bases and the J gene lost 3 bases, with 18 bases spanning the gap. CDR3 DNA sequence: TGTGCCAGCAGTTTTAGGGCAGGGAGGAGTGACAATCAGCCCCAGCATTTT. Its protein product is CASSFRAGRSDNQPQHF. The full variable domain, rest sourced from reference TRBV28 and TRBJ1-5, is DVKVTQSSRYLVKRTGEKVFLECVQDMDHENMFWYRQDPGLGLRLIYFSYDVKMKEKGDIPEGYSVSREKKERFSLILESASTNQTSMYLCASSFRAGRSDNQPQHFGDGTRLSIL.

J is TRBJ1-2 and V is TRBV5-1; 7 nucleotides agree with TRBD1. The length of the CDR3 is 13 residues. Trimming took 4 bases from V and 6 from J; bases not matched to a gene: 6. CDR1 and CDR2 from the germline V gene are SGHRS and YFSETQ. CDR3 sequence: CASSESGGNGYTF. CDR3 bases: TGCGCCAGCAGCGAATCAGGGGGTAATGGCTACACCTTC.

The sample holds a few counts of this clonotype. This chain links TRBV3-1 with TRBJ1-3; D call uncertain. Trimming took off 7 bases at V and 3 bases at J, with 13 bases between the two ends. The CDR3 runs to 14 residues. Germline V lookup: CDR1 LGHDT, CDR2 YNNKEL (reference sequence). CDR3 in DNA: TGTGCCAGCACCTTCTACGAAGGTGGAAACACCATATATTTT. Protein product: CASTFYEGGNTIYF.

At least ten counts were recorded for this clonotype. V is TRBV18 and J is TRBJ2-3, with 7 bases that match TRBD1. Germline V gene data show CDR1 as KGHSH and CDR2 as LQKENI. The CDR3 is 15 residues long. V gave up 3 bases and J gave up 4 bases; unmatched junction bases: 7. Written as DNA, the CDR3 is TGTGCCAGCTCACCCGGACAGGTTGGAGCAGATACGCAGTATTTT. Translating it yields CASSPGQVGADTQYF. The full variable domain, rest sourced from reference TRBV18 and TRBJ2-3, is NAGVMQNPRHLVRRRGQEARLRCSPMKGHSHVYWYRQLPEEGLKFMVYLQKENIIDESGMPKERFSAEFPKEGPSILRIQQVVRGDSAAYFCASSPGQVGADTQYFGPGTRLTVL.

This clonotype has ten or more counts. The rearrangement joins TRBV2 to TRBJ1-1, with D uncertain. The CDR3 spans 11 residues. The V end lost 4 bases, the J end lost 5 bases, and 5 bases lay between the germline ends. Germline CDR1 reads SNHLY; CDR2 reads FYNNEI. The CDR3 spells CASSALTEAFF. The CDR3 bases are TGTGCCAGCAGTGCCCTAACTGAAGCTTTCTTT.

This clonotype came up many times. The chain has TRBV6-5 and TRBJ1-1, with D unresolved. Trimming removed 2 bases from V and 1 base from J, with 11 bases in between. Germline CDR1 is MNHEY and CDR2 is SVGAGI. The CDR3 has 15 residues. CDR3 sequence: CASSYIAESNTEAFF. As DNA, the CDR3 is TGTGCCAGCAGTTACATCGCGGAGTCGAACACTGAAGCTTTCTTT.

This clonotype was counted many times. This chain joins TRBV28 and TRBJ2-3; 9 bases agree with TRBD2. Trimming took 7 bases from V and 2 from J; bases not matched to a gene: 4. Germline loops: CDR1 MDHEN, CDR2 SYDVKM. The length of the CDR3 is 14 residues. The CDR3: CASMRTSATDTQYF. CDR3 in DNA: TGTGCCAGCATGCGGACTAGCGCCACAGATACGCAGTATTTT.

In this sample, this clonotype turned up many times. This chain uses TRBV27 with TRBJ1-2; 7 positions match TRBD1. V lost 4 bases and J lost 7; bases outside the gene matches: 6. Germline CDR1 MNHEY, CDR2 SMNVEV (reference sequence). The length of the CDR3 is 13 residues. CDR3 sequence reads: CASSYRGVSGYTF. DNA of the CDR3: TGTGCCAGCAGTTACAGGGGCGTTTCTGGCTACACCTTC.

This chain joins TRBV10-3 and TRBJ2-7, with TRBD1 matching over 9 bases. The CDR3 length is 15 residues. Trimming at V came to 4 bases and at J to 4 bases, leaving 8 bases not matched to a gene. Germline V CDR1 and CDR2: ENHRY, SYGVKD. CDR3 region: CAISVGQGMGYEQYF. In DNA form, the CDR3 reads TGTGCCATCAGTGTCGGACAGGGGATGGGGTACGAGCAGTACTTC.

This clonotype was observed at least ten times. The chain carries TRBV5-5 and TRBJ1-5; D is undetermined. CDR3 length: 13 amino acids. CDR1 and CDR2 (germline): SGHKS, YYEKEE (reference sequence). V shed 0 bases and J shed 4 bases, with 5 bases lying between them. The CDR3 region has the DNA TGTGCCAGCAGCTTGGGTTTAAATCAGCCCCAGCATTTT. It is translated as CASSLGLNQPQHF.

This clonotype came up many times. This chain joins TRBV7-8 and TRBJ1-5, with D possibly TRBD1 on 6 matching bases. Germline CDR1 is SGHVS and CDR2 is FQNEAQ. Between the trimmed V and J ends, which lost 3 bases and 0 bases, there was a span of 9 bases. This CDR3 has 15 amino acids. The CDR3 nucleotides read TGTGCCAGCAGCTTTGACAGGCTTAGCAATCAGCCCCAGCATTTT. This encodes CASSFDRLSNQPQHF.

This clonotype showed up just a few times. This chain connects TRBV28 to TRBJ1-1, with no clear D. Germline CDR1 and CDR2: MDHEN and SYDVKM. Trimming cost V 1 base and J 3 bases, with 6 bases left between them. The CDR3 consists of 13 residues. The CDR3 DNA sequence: TGTGCCAGCAGTTTATCGGACCACACTGAAGCTTTCTTT. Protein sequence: CASSLSDHTEAFF.

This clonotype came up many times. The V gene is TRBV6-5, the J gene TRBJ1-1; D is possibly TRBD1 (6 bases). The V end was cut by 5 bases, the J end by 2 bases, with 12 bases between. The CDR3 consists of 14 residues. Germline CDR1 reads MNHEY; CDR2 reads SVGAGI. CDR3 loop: CASSRPRGNTEAFF. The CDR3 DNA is TGTGCCAGCAGTCGCCCCAGGGGAAACACTGAAGCTTTCTTT.

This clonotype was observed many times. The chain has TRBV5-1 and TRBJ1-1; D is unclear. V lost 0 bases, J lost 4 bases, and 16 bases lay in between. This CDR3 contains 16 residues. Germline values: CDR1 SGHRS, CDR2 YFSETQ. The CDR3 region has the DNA TGCGCCAGCAGCTTGGCTGTGGAGGCCCCTAGCACTGAAGCTTTCTTT. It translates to CASSLAVEAPSTEAFF.

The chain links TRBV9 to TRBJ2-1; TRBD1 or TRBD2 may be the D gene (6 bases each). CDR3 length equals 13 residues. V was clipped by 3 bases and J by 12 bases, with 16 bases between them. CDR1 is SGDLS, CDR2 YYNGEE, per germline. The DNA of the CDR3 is TGTGCCAGCAGCGCCAAGAGAGGGGGAGGGCAGTTCTTC. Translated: CASSAKRGGGQFF.